This TCR beta chain is from a study of PD-1 blockade in classical Hodgkin lymphoma. Documented time point: cycle 4 day 1 (C4D1), after 6 weeks of nivolumab. Each patient's relapse followed autologous stem cell transplantation, and brentuximab vedotin exposure varied. Libraries were prepared by immunoSEQ multiplex PCR; TCRdb keeps only in-frame clonotypes and omits some of them. The sample carries roughly 28,000 clones, over 75% recorded once. Sample share makes this clone medium-sized. Its antigen remains unknown. The study, taken as a whole, reports: Complete responders possessed baseline diversity comparable to newly diagnosed patients. Compared with healthy donors, newly diagnosed patients reportedly showed lower baseline TCR diversity.

CDR1 and CDR2 from the germline V gene are LNHDA and SQIVND (reference sequence). Trimming cost V 6 bases and J 5 bases; bases outside gene matches: 10. This CDR3 has 14 amino acids. V usage is TRBV19 and J usage is TRBJ2-7, with 7 bases lining up with TRBD1. Source: peripheral blood mononuclear cells (PBMCs), taken before the fourth cycle of nivolumab. This receptor was obtained from a human donor with classical Hodgkin lymphoma. The CDR3 bases are TGTGCCAGTAGCACAGGGGCGGTGCAACACGAGCAGTACTTC. Its translation is CASSTGAVQHEQYF.